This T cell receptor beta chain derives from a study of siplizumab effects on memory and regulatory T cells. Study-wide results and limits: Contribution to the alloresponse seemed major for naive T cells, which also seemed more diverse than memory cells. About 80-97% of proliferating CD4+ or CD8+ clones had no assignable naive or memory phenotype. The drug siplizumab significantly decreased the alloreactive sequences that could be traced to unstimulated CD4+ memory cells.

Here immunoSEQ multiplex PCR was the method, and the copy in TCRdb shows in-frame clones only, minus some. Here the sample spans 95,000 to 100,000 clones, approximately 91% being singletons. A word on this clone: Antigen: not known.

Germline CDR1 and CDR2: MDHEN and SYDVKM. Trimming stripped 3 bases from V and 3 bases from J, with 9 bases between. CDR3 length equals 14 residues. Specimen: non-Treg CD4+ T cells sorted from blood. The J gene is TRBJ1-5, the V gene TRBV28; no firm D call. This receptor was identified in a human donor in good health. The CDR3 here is CASSFGLTNQPQHF. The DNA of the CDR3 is TGTGCCAGCAGTTTCGGACTGACCAATCAGCCCCAGCATTTT.